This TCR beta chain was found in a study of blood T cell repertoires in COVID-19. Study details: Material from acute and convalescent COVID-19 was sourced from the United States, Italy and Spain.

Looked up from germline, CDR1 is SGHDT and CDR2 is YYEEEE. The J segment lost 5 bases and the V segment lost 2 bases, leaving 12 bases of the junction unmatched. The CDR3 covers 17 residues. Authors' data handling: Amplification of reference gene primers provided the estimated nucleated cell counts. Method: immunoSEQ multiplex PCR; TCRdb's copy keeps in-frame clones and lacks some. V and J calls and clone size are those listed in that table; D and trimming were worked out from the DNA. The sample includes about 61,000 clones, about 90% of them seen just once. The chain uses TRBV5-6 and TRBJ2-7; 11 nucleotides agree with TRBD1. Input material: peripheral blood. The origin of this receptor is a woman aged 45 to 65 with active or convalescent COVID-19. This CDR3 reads CASSFLDYGTGGHEQYF. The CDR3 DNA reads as TGTGCCAGCAGCTTTCTGGATTACGGGACAGGGGGACACGAGCAGTACTTC. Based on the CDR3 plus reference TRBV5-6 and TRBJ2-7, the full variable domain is DAGVTQSPTHLIKTRGQQVTLRCSPKSGHDTVSWYQQALGQGPQFIFQYYEEEERQRGNFPDRFSGHQFPNYSSELNVNALLLGDSALYLCASSFLDYGTGGHEQYFGPGTRLTVT.